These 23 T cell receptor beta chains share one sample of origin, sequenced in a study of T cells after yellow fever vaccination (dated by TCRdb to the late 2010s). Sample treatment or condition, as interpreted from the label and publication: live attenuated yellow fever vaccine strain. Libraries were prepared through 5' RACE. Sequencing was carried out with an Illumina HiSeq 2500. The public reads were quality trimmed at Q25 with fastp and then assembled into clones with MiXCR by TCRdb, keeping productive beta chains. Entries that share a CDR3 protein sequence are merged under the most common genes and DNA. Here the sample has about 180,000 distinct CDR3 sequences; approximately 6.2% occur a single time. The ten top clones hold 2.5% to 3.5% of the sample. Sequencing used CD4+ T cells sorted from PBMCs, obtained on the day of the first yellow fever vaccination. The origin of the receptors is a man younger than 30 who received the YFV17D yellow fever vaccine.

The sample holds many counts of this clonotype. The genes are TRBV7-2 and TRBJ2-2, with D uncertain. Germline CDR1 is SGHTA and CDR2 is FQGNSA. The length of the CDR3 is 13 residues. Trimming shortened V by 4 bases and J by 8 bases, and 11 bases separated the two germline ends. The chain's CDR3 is CASSSWHDGELFF. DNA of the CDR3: TGTGCCAGCAGCTCTTGGCACGATGGGGAGCTGTTTTTT.

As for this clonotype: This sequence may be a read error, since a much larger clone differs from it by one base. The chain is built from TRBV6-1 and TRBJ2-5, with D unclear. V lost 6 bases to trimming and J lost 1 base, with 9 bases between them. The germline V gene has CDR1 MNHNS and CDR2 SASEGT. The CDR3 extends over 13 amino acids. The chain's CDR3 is CASRTISQETQYF. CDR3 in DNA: TGTGCCAGCAGAACTATCTCCCAAGAGACCCAGTACTTC.

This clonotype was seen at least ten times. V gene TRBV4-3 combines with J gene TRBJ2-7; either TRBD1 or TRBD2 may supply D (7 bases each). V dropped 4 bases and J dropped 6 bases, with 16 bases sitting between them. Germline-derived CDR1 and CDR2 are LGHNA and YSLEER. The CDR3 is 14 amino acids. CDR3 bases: TGCGCCAGCAGCCCGCAGGGGGGGTCTGGCGAGCAGTACTTC. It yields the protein CASSPQGGSGEQYF.

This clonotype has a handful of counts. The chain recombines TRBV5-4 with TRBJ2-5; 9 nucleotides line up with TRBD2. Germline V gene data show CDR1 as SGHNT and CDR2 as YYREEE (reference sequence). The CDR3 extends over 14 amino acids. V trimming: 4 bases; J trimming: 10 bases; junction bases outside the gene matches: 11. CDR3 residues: CASSPIPTSGLQYF. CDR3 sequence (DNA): TGTGCCAGCAGCCCCATCCCGACTAGCGGCCTCCAGTACTTC.

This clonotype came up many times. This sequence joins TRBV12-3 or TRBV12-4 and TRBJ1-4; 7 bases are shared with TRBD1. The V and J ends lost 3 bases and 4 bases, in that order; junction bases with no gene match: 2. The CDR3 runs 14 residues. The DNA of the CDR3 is TGTGCCAGCAGTTTCAGGGGGAGTAATGAAAAACTGTTTTTT. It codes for CASSFRGSNEKLFF.

This CDR3 is CASSPGPYYEQYV. CDR3 coding DNA: TGTGCCAGCAGTCCGGGCCCATACTACGAGCAGTACGTC. The V call is TRBV6-2 or TRBV6-3, the J call TRBJ2-7; D call uncertain. This CDR3 region has 13 residues. With 5 bases removed from V and 3 bases from J, the gap between germline ends came to 11 bases. Germline lookup yields CDR1 MNHEY and CDR2 SVGEGT.

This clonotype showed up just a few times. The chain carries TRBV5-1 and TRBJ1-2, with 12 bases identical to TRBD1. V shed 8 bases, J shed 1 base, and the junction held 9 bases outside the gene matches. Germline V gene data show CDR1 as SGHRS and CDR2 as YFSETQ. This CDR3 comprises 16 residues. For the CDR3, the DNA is TGCGCCAGTGAACCCGGGACAGGGGGCGATAACTATGGCTACACCTTC. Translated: CASEPGTGGDNYGYTF.

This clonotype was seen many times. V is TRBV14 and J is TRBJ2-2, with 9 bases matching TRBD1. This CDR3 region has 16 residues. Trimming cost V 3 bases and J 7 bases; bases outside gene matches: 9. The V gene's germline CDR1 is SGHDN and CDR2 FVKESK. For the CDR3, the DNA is TGTGCCAGCAGCCACACAGGGGGCGCGATTGTCGGGGAGCTGTTTTTT. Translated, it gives CASSHTGGAIVGELFF.

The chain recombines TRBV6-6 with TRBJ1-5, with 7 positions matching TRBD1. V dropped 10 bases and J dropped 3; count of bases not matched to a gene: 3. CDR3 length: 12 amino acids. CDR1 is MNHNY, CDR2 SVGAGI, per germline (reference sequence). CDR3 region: CATRGFNQPQHF. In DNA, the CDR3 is TGTGCCACCAGGGGGTTCAATCAGCCCCAGCATTTT.

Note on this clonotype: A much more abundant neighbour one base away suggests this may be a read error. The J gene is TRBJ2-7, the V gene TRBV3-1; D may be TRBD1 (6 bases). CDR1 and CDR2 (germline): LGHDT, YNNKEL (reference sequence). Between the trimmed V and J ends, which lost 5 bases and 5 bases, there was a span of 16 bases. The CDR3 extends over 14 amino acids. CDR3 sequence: CASSAGAGYHEQYF. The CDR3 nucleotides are TGTGCCAGCAGCGCAGGGGCCGGGTACCACGAGCAGTACTTC.

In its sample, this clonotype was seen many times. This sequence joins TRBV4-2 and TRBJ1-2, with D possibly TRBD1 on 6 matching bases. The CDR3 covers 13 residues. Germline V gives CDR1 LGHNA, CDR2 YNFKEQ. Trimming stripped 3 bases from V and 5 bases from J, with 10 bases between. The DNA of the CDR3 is TGTGCCAGCAGCCACCCCGGGACATATGGCTACACCTTC. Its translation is CASSHPGTYGYTF.

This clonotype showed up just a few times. CDR3 protein: CASSVFQGGYTF. CDR3 bases: TGTGCCAGCAGCGTGTTTCAGGGGGGCTACACCTTC. The chain couples TRBV9 to TRBJ1-2; perhaps TRBD1 as D (6 bases). The V gene's germline CDR1 is SGDLS and CDR2 YYNGEE. This CDR3 is built from 12 residues. The V end was cut by 2 bases, the J end by 8 bases, with 10 bases between.

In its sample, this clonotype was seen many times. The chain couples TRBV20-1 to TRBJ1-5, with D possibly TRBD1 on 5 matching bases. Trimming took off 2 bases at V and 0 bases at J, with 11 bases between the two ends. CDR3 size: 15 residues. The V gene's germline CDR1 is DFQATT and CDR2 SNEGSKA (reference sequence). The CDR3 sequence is CSARRRGFSNQPQHF. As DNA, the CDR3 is TGCAGTGCTAGACGAAGGGGCTTTAGCAATCAGCCCCAGCATTTT.

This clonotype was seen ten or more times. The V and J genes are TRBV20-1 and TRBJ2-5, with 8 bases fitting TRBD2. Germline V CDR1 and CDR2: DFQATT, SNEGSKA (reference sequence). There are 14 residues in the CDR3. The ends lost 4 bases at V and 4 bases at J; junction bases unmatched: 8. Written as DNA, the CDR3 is TGCAGTGCTACCCTCGGGGGGGCCGGAGAGACCCAGTACTTC. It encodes CSATLGGAGETQYF.

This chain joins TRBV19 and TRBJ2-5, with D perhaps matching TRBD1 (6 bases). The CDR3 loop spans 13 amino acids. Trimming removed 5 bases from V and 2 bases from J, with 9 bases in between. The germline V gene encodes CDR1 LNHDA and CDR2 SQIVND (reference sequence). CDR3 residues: CASSSRGQETQYF. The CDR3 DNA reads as TGTGCCAGTAGTTCCAGGGGTCAAGAGACCCAGTACTTC.

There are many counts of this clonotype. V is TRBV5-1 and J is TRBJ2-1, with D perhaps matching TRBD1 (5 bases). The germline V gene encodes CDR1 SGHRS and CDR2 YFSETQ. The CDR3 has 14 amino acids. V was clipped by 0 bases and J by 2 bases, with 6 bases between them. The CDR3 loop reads CASSLEGTYNEQFF. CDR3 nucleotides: TGCGCCAGCAGCTTGGAGGGGACCTACAATGAGCAGTTCTTC. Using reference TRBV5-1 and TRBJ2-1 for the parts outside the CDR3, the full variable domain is KAGVTQTPRYLIKTRGQQVTLSCSPISGHRSVSWYQQTPGQGLQFLFEYFSETQRNKGNFPGRFSGRQFSNSRSEMNVSTLELGDSALYLCASSLEGTYNEQFFGPGTRLTVL.

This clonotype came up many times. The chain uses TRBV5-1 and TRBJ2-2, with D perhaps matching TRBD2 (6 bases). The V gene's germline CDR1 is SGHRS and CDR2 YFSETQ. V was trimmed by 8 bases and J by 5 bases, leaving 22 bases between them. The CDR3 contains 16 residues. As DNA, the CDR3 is TGCGCCAGTCATCCAAGACCTAGCGCGGGGACCGGGGAGCTGTTTTTT. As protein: CASHPRPSAGTGELFF.

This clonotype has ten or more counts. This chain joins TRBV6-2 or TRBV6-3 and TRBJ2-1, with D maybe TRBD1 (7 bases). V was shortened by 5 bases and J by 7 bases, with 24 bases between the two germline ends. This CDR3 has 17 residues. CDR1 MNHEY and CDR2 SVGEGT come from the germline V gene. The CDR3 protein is CASSRRQGGGLGNEQFF. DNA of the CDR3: TGTGCCAGCAGTAGACGACAGGGTGGAGGGCTGGGGAATGAGCAGTTCTTC.

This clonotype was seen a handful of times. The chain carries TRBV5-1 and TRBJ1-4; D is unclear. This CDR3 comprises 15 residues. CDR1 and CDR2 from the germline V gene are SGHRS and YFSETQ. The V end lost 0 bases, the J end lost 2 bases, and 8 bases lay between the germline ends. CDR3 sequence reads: CASSLAGSTNEKLFF. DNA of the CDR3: TGCGCCAGCAGCTTGGCCGGATCGACTAATGAAAAACTGTTTTTT.

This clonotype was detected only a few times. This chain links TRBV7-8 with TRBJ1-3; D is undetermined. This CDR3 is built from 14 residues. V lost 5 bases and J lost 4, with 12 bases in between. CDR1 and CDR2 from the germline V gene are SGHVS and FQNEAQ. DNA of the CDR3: TGTGCCAGCAGCCCCCTTGCGGGGGGAAACACCATATATTTT. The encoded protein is CASSPLAGGNTIYF.

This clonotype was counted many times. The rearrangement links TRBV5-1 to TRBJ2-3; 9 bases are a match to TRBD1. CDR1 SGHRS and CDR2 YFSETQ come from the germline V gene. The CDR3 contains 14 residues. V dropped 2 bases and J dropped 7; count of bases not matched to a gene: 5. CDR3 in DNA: TGCGCCAGCAGCTTCGGGACAGGGAGAAATACGCAGTATTTT. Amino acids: CASSFGTGRNTQYF.

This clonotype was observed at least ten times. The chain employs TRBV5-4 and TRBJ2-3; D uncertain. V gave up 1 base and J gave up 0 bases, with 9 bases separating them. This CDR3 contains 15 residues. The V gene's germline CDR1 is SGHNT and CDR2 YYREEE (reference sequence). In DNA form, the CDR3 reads TGTGCCAGCAGCTTGTTTAGCCTTAGCACAGATACGCAGTATTTT. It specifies CASSLFSLSTDTQYF. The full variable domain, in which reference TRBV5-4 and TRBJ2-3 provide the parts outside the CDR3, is ETGVTQSPTHLIKTRGQQVTLRCSSQSGHNTVSWYQQALGQGPQFIFQYYREEENGRGNFPPRFSGLQFPNYSSELNVNALELDDSALYLCASSLFSLSTDTQYFGPGTRLTVL.

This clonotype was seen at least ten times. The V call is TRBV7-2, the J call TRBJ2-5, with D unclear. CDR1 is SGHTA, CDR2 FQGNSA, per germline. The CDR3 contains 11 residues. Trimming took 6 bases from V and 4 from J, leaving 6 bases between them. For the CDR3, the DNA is TGTGCCAGCAGGGGATCAGAGACCCAGTACTTC. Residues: CASRGSETQYF.